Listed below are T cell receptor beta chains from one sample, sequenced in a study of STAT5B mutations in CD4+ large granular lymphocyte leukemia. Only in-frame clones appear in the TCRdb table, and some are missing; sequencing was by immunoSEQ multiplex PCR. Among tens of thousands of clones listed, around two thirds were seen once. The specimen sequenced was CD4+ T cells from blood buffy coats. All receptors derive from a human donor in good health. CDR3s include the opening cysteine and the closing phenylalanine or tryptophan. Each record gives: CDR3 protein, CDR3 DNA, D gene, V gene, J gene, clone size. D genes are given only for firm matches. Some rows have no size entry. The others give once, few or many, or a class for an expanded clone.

CDR3: CASSAGVGFSTEAFF
DNA: TGCGCCAGCAGTGCCGGGGTAGGCTTTAGCACTGAAGCTTTCTTT
D: .
V: TRBV5-1
J: TRBJ1-1
size: .

CDR3: CASSDGTSGGREETQYF
DNA: TGTGCCAGCAGCGACGGGACTAGCGGGGGCCGGGAGGAGACCCAGTACTTC
D: TRBD2
V: TRBV9
J: TRBJ2-5
size: .

CDR3: CASSKGLAGDHGELFF
DNA: TGTGCCAGCAGTAAGGGACTAGCGGGGGATCACGGGGAGCTGTTTTTT
D: TRBD2
V: TRBV6-6
J: TRBJ2-2
size: few

CDR3: CASSEISFTEAFF
DNA: TGTGCCAGCAGTGAGATTTCTTTCACTGAAGCTTTCTTT
D: .
V: TRBV6-1
J: TRBJ1-1
size: .

CDR3: CASSIVGGDYGYTF
DNA: TGTGCCAGTAGTATAGTTGGAGGGGACTATGGCTACACCTTC
D: .
V: TRBV19
J: TRBJ1-2
size: .

CDR3: CASSPVGVTGELFF
DNA: TGTGCCAGCTCACCTGTGGGGGTCACCGGGGAGCTGTTTTTT
D: .
V: TRBV18
J: TRBJ2-2
size: .

CDR3: CASSDPGTANQPQHF
DNA: TGTGCCAGCAGTGATCCGGGGACAGCTAATCAGCCCCAGCATTTT
D: TRBD1
V: TRBV6-1
J: TRBJ1-5
size: .

CDR3: CASKKGRANTEAFF
DNA: TGTGCCAGCAAGAAGGGCAGGGCAAACACTGAAGCTTTCTTT
D: .
V: TRBV19
J: TRBJ1-1
size: few

CDR3: CASSVTLLGTGGGYTF
DNA: TGTGCCAGCAGCGTCACACTATTGGGGACCGGGGGTGGCTACACCTTC
D: .
V: TRBV9
J: TRBJ1-2
size: once

CDR3: CASSYFAGTSSYEQYF
DNA: TGTGCCAGCAGTTACTTTGCAGGGACATCCAGCTACGAGCAGTACTTC
D: .
V: TRBV6-5
J: TRBJ2-7
size: .

CDR3: CASSMSGMNIEETQYF
DNA: TGTGCCAGTAGTATGTCGGGGATGAATATCGAAGAGACCCAGTACTTC
D: .
V: TRBV19
J: TRBJ2-5
size: .

CDR3: CAWSTAPGEETQYF
DNA: TGTGCCTGGAGTACTGCCCCAGGCGAAGAGACCCAGTACTTC
D: .
V: TRBV30
J: TRBJ2-5
size: .

CDR3: CSVGTGYTEAFF
DNA: TGCAGCGTCGGGACAGGGTACACTGAAGCTTTCTTT
D: TRBD1
V: TRBV29-1
J: TRBJ1-1
size: .

CDR3: CASSDQTKRGGRLEEQFF
DNA: TGCGCCAGCAGTGACCAGACTAAGCGGGGGGGCCGGTTAGAAGAGCAGTTCTTC
D: TRBD2
V: TRBV10-1
J: TRBJ2-1
size: .

CDR3: CASREDRNYGYTF
DNA: TGTGCCAGCAGGGAGGACAGGAACTATGGCTACACCTTC
D: TRBD1
V: TRBV6-6
J: TRBJ1-2
size: .

CDR3: CASTSKGSGTEAFF
DNA: TGTGCCAGCACCTCAAAGGGTTCCGGCACTGAAGCTTTCTTT
D: .
V: TRBV9
J: TRBJ1-1
size: few

CDR3: CASSLTGRFYGYTF
DNA: TGTGCCAGCAGTTTAACCGGACGGTTCTATGGCTACACCTTC
D: .
V: TRBV28
J: TRBJ1-2
size: .

CDR3: CASNGLQGTEAFF
DNA: TGCGCCAGCAATGGGTTACAGGGCACTGAAGCTTTCTTT
D: .
V: TRBV5-1
J: TRBJ1-1
size: once

CDR3: CASTYGAGVYEQYF
DNA: TGTGCCAGCACGTACGGGGCAGGGGTCTACGAGCAGTACTTC
D: .
V: TRBV7-8
J: TRBJ2-7
size: .

CDR3: CASSSKDFYEQYF
DNA: TGTGCCAGCAGTTCTAAGGACTTCTACGAGCAGTACTTC
D: .
V: TRBV28
J: TRBJ2-7
size: few

CDR3: CASSLESNYGYTF
DNA: TGCGCCAGCAGCCTAGAATCTAACTATGGCTACACCTTC
D: .
V: TRBV5-1
J: TRBJ1-2
size: .

CDR3: CASRERASGEQYF
DNA: TGTGCCAGCAGGGAAAGGGCTTCAGGCGAGCAGTACTTC
D: .
V: TRBV2
J: TRBJ2-7
size: .

CDR3: CSGEEETQYF
DNA: TGCAGTGGCGAGGAAGAGACCCAGTACTTC
D: .
V: TRBV20-1
J: TRBJ2-5
size: .

CDR3: CASSVEERGINEQFF
DNA: TGTGCCAGCAGCGTAGAAGAGCGGGGGATAAATGAGCAGTTCTTC
D: TRBD2
V: TRBV9
J: TRBJ2-1
size: .

CDR3: CAISLGLAGGSDTQYF
DNA: TGTGCCATCAGCCTTGGGTTAGCGGGGGGTTCAGATACGCAGTATTTT
D: TRBD2
V: TRBV10-3
J: TRBJ2-3
size: .

CDR3: CASSFGGRAGELFF
DNA: TGTGCCAGCAGTTTCGGGGGGCGCGCCGGGGAGCTGTTTTTT
D: .
V: TRBV28
J: TRBJ2-2
size: .

CDR3: CAKLWGSSNQPQHF
DNA: TGTGCCAAGTTATGGGGCTCTAGCAATCAGCCCCAGCATTTT
D: .
V: TRBV28
J: TRBJ1-5
size: .

CDR3: CASSFDARSGNEKLFF
DNA: TGTGCCAGCAGTTTCGACGCACGATCAGGCAATGAAAAACTGTTTTTT
D: .
V: TRBV27
J: TRBJ1-4
size: .

CDR3: CASSLGGTDTQYF
DNA: TGTGCCAGCTCATTGGGCGGGACAGATACGCAGTATTTT
D: .
V: TRBV5-6
J: TRBJ2-3
size: .

CDR3: CASSYSSQSYEQYF
DNA: TGTGCCAGCAGTTACTCCTCGCAGAGCTACGAGCAGTACTTC
D: .
V: TRBV6-5
J: TRBJ2-7
size: once

CDR3: CASIRGGIADTQYF
DNA: TGTGCCAGCATCCGGGGGGGGATTGCAGATACGCAGTATTTT
D: TRBD2
V: TRBV6-1
J: TRBJ2-3
size: .

CDR3: CASSLDRGGGSNYNSPLHF
DNA: TGCGCCAGCAGCTTGGACCGGGGCGGAGGGAGTAATTATAATTCACCCCTCCACTTT
D: .
V: TRBV5-1
J: TRBJ1-6
size: .

CDR3: CASSEARLAGGSHEQYF
DNA: TGTGCCAGCAGTGAAGCGCGACTAGCGGGCGGGTCCCACGAGCAGTACTTC
D: TRBD2
V: TRBV2
J: TRBJ2-7
size: .

CDR3: CASIKTGGLLGEQFF
DNA: TGTGCCAGCATCAAAACGGGGGGGCTTTTAGGGGAGCAGTTCTTC
D: TRBD2
V: TRBV6-6
J: TRBJ2-1
size: .

CDR3: CASSQPAAYEQYF
DNA: TGTGCCAGCAGCCAACCGGCGGCCTACGAGCAGTACTTC
D: .
V: TRBV7-2
J: TRBJ2-7
size: few

CDR3: CASSVALTEVGQFF
DNA: TGTGCCAGCAGCGTAGCTCTGACGGAAGTGGGGCAGTTCTTC
D: .
V: TRBV9
J: TRBJ2-1
size: .

CDR3: CASRAQTGPLEEKLFF
DNA: TGTGCCAGTAGGGCCCAAACAGGCCCCTTGGAGGAAAAACTGTTTTTT
D: .
V: TRBV19
J: TRBJ1-4
size: .

CDR3: CAWILGTADRRGYTF
DNA: TGTGCCTGGATACTCGGGACAGCGGACCGGAGGGGCTACACCTTC
D: TRBD1
V: TRBV30
J: TRBJ1-2
size: .

CDR3: CASSLRGGEAETQYF
DNA: TGCGCCAGCAGCTTACGAGGGGGTGAAGCGGAGACCCAGTACTTC
D: .
V: TRBV5-1
J: TRBJ2-5
size: .

CDR3: CAWKTGGPLGTIYF
DNA: TGTGCCTGGAAAACCGGGGGGCCACTTGGAACCATATATTTT
D: .
V: TRBV30
J: TRBJ1-3
size: .

CDR3: CASSPQGGNTEAFF
DNA: TGTGCCAGCAGCCCCCAGGGAGGGAACACTGAAGCTTTCTTT
D: .
V: TRBV7-9
J: TRBJ1-1
size: .

CDR3: CASSDLQETQYF
DNA: TGTGCCAGCTCAGATCTGCAAGAGACCCAGTACTTC
D: .
V: TRBV18
J: TRBJ2-5
size: once

CDR3: CASSFGLYYEQYF
DNA: TGTGCCAGCAGTTTCGGATTATACTACGAGCAGTACTTC
D: .
V: TRBV27
J: TRBJ2-7
size: once

CDR3: CASSSGTRNYGYTF
DNA: TGTGCCAGCTCATCCGGGACAAGAAACTATGGCTACACCTTC
D: .
V: TRBV18
J: TRBJ1-2
size: .